This T cell receptor beta chain was retrieved from a study of blood T cell repertoires in COVID-19. J gave up 4 bases and V 0 bases, and 8 bases lay outside the gene matches. The germline V gene encodes CDR1 KGHSH and CDR2 LQKENI. The CDR3 length is 17 residues. Generated by immunoSEQ multiplex PCR, the TCRdb table keeps only in-frame clones and is missing some. The sample lists roughly 220,000 clones, 80% seen once, with 3.5% to 4.5% in the top ten. This clonotype was sampled from a man aged 25-40 years with acute COVID-19. Sequenced: PBMCs or T cells enriched from blood (not recorded which). The chain has TRBV18 and TRBJ1-2, with TRBD1 matching over 10 bases. Here the CDR3 DNA reads TGTGCCAGCTCACCACCGGGACAGGGGATTCTCGGCTATGGCTACACCTTC. It yields the protein CASSPPGQGILGYGYTF.